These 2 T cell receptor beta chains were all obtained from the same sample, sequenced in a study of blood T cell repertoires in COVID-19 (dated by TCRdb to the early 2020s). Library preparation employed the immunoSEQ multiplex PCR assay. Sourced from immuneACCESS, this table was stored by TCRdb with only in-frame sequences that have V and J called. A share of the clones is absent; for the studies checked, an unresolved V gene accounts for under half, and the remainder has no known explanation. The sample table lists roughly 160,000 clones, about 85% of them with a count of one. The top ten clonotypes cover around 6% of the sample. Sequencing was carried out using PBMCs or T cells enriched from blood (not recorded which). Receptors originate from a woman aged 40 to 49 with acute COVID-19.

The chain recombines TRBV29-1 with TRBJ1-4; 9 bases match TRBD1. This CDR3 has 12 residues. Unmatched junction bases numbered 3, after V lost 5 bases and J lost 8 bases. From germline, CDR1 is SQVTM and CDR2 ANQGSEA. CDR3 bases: TGCAGCGTTTTGGACAGGGGCGAAAAACTGTTTTTT. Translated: CSVLDRGEKLFF.

The CDR3 is CASSSTSGGVRLGTQYF. CDR3 in DNA: TGTGCCAGCAGTTCGACTAGCGGGGGCGTTCGTTTGGGTACGCAGTATTTT. This rearrangement joins TRBV2 to TRBJ2-3, with 12 bases matching TRBD2. The CDR3 is made up of 17 amino acids. Germline V CDR1 and CDR2: SNHLY, FYNNEI. Trimming took 5 bases from V and 8 from J; bases not matched to a gene: 14.